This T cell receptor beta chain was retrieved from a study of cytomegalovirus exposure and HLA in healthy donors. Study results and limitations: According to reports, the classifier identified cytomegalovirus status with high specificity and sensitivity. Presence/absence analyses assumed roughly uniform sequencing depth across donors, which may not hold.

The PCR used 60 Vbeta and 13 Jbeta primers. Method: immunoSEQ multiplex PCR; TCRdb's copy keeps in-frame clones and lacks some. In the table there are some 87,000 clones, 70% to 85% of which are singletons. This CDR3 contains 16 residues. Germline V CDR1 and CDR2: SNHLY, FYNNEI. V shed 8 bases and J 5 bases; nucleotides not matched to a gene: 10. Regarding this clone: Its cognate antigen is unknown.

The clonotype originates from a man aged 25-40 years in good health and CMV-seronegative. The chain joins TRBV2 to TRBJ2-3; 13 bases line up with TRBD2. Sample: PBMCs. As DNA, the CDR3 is TGTGCCAGCCGAAGACTAGCGGGGGGCGGTGGAGATACGCAGTATTTT. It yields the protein CASRRLAGGGGDTQYF.